Presented here are 9 T cell receptor beta chains from one specimen sequenced in a study of T cell changes during pregnancy in multiple sclerosis. Generated by immunoSEQ multiplex PCR, the TCRdb table keeps only in-frame clones and is missing some. The table includes 90,000 to 100,000 clones, roughly 90% detected once. The source was peripheral blood, collected in the first trimester of pregnancy. These TCRs come from a female donor with multiple sclerosis, enrolled in a pregnancy study.

The genes are TRBV2 and TRBJ1-1; no clear D gene. Germline lookup yields CDR1 SNHLY and CDR2 FYNNEI. The CDR3 length is 13 residues. Trimming cost V 5 bases and J 1 base, with 8 bases left between them. This chain's CDR3 is CASSPGWNTEAFF. The CDR3 region has the DNA TGTGCCAGCAGTCCGGGTTGGAACACTGAAGCTTTCTTT.

The chain uses TRBV7-2 and TRBJ2-3; 7 bases agree with TRBD2. Germline values: CDR1 SGHTA, CDR2 FQGNSA. The CDR3 totals 16 residues. The J segment lost 3 bases and the V segment lost 5 bases, leaving 11 bases of the junction unmatched. CDR3 bases: TGTGCCAGCAGCCCCCGCTCGGCGGGAGTAACAGATACGCAGTATTTT. Residues: CASSPRSAGVTDTQYF. Variable domain in full (rest from reference TRBV7-2 and TRBJ2-3): GAGVSQSPSNKVTEKGKDVELRCDPISGHTALYWYRQSLGQGLEFLIYFQGNSAPDKSGLPSDRFSAERTGGSVSTLTIQRTQQEDSAVYLCASSPRSAGVTDTQYFGPGTRLTVL.

The chain recombines TRBV19 with TRBJ2-7; TRBD2 agrees at 10 bases. The CDR3 is 15 amino acids. The trim removed 5 bases at V and 5 bases at J, leaving 9 bases unmatched. The V gene's germline CDR1 is LNHDA and CDR2 SQIVND (reference sequence). The CDR3 DNA is TGTGCCAGTAGTCTGGGGGGCCTAGCGGGAGACGAGCAGTACTTC. Encoded protein: CASSLGGLAGDEQYF.

CDR3 nucleotides: TGCAGCGTGAGCCCCACAGATACGCAGTATTTT. Its protein product is CSVSPTDTQYF. The rearrangement links TRBV29-1 to TRBJ2-3; D unresolved. CDR1 and CDR2 from the germline V gene are SQVTM and ANQGSEA. The CDR3 loop spans 11 amino acids. V lost 6 bases and J 2 bases, leaving 6 bases between the germline ends.

This clone turned up a few times. The rearrangement links TRBV6-1 to TRBJ1-3; possibly TRBD1 for D (5 bases). Trimming took off 4 bases at V and 5 bases at J, with 15 bases between the two ends. This CDR3 is 15 amino acids long. CDR1 MNHNS and CDR2 SASEGT come from the germline V gene. CDR3 protein: CASSVGVGGRNTIYF. The CDR3 bases are TGTGCCAGCAGTGTAGGGGTGGGGGGTAGAAACACCATATATTTT.

This chain uses TRBV30 with TRBJ1-1; D is undetermined. V lost 2 bases and J 10 bases, leaving 11 bases between the germline ends. This CDR3 region has 11 residues. Germline assignment: CDR1 GTSNPN and CDR2 SVGIG (reference sequence). The CDR3 DNA reads TGTGCCTGGAGTACGGGAGTCGGAGCTTTCTTT. Translating gives CAWSTGVGAFF.

This chain uses TRBV15 with TRBJ1-1; D unresolved. V lost 1 base, J lost 6 bases, and 15 bases lay in between. The CDR3 has 15 amino acids. Germline CDR1 is LNHNV and CDR2 is YYDKDF (reference sequence). The CDR3 reads CATSRAAGINSEAFF. CDR3 nucleotide sequence: TGTGCCACCAGCAGAGCGGCGGGCATAAACTCTGAAGCTTTCTTT.

CDR3 DNA sequence: TGTGCCAGCAGTCCGACAGTTTATAGCAATCAGCCCCAGCATTTT. As protein: CASSPTVYSNQPQHF. The chain is built from TRBV6-4 and TRBJ1-5, with a tentative D call TRBD1 (5 bases). V lost 5 bases to trimming and J lost 0 bases, with 11 bases between them. The length of the CDR3 is 15 residues. Germline CDR1 is MRHNA and CDR2 is SNTAGT.

This rearrangement joins TRBV6-5 to TRBJ1-4, with D possibly being TRBD1 (6 bases). Trimming removed 0 bases at V and 2 bases at J, with 10 bases between. The CDR3 loop spans 16 amino acids. Germline V gene sequence: CDR1 MNHEY, CDR2 SVGAGI. CDR3 sequence (DNA): TGTGCCAGCAGTTACTCGAGGGGGTTCACTAATGAAAAACTGTTTTTT. Encoded protein: CASSYSRGFTNEKLFF.